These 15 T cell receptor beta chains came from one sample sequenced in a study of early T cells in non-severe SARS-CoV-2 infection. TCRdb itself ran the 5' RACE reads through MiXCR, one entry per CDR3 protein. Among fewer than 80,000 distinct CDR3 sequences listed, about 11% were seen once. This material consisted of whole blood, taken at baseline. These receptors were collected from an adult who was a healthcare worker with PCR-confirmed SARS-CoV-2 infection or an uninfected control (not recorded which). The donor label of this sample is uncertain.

CDR3 region: CASSFGGSTEAFF. CDR3 DNA: TGTGCCAGCAGTTTTGGTGGCAGCACTGAAGCTTTCTTT. The rearrangement links TRBV12-3 or TRBV12-4 to TRBJ1-1; D is ambiguous. V lost 3 bases and J lost 4, with 9 bases in between. The CDR3 length is 13 residues.

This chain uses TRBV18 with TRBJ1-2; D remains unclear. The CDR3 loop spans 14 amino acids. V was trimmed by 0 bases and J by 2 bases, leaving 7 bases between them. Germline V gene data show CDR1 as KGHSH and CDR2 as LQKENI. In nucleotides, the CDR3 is TGTGCCAGCTCACCACCGAATAGGAACTATGGCTACACCTTC. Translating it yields CASSPPNRNYGYTF.

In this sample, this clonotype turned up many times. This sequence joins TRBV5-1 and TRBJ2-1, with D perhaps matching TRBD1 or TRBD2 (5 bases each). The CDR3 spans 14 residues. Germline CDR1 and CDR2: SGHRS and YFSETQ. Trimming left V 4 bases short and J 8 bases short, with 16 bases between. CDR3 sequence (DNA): TGCGCCAGCAGCCCCGGGGCCCCAGGCGATGAGCAGTTCTTC. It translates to CASSPGAPGDEQFF.

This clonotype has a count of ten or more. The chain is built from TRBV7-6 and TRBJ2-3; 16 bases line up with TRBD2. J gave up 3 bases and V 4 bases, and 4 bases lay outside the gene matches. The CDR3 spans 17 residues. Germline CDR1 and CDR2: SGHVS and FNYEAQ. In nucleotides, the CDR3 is TGTGCCAGCAGCTCGGGACTAGCGGGGGGGCCAACAGATACGCAGTATTTT. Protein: CASSSGLAGGPTDTQYF.

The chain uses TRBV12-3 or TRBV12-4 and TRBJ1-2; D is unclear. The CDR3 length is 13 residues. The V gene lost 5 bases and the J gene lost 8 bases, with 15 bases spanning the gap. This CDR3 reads CASSKDRFGGYTF. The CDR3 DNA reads TGTGCCAGCAGTAAGGACCGCTTTGGAGGCTACACCTTC.

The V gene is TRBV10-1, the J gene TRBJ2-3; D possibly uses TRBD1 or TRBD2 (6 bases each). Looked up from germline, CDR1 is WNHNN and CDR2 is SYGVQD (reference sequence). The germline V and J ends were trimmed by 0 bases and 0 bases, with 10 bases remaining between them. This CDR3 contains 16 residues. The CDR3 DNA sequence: TGCGCCAGCAGTGAGTCGACGGGGGCCAGCACAGATACGCAGTATTTT. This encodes CASSESTGASTDTQYF.

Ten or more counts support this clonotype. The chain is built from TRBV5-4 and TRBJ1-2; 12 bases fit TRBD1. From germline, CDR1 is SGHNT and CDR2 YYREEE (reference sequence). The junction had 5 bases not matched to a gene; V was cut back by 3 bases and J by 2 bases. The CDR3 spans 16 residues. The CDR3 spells CASSSPGQGANYGYTF. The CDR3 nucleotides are TGTGCCAGCAGCTCACCGGGACAGGGGGCAAACTATGGCTACACCTTC.

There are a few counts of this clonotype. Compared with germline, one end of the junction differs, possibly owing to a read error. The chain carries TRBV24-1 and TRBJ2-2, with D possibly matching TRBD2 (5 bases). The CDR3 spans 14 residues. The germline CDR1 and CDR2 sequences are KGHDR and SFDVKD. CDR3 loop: CATSSLLRTGELFF. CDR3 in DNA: TGTGCCACCAGTTCCCTCTTGAGGACCGGGGAGCTGTTCTTT.

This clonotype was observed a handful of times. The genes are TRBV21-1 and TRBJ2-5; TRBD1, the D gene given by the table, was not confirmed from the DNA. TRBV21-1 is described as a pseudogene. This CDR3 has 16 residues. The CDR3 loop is CASSKRGDRLQETQYF. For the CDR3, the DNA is TGTGCCAGCAGCAAAAGGGGGGACAGACTCCAAGAGACCCAGTACTTC.

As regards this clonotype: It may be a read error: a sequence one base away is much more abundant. The CDR3 DNA is TGTGCCAGCAGCCACCCGTCCGGGAGGGGTACTGAAGCTTTCTTT. Translated, it gives CASSHPSGRGTEAFF. The rearrangement links TRBV6-6 to TRBJ1-1; perhaps TRBD1 as D (5 bases). V lost 6 bases to trimming and J lost 5 bases, with 19 bases between them. Germline assignment: CDR1 MNHNY and CDR2 SVGAGI (reference sequence). CDR3 size: 15 residues.

The CDR3 DNA reads TGTGCCAGCACCTGGGGGGGAAACACTGAAGCTTTCTTT. This gives the protein CASTWGGNTEAFF. V gene TRBV12-3 or TRBV12-4 combines with J gene TRBJ1-1; TRBD1 might be the D (5 bases). The V and J ends lost 7 bases and 2 bases respectively, with 11 bases between them. This CDR3 has 13 amino acids.

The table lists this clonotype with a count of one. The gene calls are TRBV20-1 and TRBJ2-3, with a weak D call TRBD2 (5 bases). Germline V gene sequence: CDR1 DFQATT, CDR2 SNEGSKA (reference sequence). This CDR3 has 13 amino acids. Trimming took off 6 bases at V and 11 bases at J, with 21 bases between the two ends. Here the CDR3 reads CSATESELRGQYF. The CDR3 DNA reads TGCAGTGCCACCGAATCCGAGCTTCGGGGGCAGTATTTT.

CDR3 region: CASSLSGFLGEEKLFF. The CDR3 DNA is TGTGCCAGCAGTTTATCCGGTTTCCTTGGAGAGGAAAAACTGTTTTTT. The V call is TRBV12-3 or TRBV12-4, the J call TRBJ1-4, with D unclear. The V end was cut by 2 bases, the J end by 8 bases, with 18 bases between. This CDR3 region has 16 residues.

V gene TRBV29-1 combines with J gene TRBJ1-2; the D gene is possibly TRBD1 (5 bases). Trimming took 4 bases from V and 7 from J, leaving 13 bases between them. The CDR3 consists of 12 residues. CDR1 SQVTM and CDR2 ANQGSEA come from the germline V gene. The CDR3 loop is CSVAVGGSGYTF. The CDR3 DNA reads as TGCAGCGTTGCAGTGGGGGGAAGTGGCTACACCTTC.

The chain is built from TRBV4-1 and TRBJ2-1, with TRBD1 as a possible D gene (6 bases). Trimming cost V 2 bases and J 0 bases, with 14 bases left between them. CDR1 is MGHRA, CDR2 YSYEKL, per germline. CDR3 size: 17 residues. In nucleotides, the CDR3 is TGCGCCAGCAGCCAAAAAGGACAGATCAGCTCCTACAATGAGCAGTTCTTC. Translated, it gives CASSQKGQISSYNEQFF.